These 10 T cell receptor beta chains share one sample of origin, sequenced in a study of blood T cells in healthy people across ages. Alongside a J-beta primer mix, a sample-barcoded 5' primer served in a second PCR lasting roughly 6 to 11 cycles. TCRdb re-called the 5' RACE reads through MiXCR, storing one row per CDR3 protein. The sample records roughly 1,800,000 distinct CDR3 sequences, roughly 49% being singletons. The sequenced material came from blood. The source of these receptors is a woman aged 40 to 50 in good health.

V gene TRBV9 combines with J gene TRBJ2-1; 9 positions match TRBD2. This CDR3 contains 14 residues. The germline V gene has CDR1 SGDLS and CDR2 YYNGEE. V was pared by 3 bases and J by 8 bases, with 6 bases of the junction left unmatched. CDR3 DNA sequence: TGTGCCAGCAGCGATTCGCGGGGGGGCCATGAGCAGTTCTTC. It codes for CASSDSRGGHEQFF.

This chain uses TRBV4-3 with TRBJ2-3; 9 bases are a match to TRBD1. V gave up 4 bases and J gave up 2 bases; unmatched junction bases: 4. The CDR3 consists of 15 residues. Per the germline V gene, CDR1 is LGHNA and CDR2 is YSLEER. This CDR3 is CASSRTGGNTDTQYF. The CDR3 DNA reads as TGCGCCAGCAGCCGCACAGGGGGCAACACAGATACGCAGTATTTT.

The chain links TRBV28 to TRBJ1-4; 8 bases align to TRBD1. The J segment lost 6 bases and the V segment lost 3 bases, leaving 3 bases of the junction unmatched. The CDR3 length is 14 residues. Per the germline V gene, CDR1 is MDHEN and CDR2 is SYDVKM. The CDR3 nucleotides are TGTGCCAGCAGTTTCGAGACAGGGGATGAAAAACTGTTTTTT. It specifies CASSFETGDEKLFF. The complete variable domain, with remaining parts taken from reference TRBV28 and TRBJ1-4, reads DVKVTQSSRYLVKRTGEKVFLECVQDMDHENMFWYRQDPGLGLRLIYFSYDVKMKEKGDIPEGYSVSREKKERFSLILESASTNQTSMYLCASSFETGDEKLFFGSGTQLSVL.

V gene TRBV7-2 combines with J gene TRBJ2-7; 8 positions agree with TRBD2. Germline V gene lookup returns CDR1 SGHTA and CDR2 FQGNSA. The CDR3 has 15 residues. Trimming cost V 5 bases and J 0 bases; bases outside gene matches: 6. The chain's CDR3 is CASSGTGGPSYEQYF. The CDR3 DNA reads TGTGCCAGCAGCGGCACGGGGGGGCCCTCCTACGAGCAGTACTTC.

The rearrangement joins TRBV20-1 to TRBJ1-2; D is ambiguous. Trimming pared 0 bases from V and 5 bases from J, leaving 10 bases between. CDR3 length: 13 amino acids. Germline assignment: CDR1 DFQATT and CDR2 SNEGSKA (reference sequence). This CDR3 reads CSARDPQKYGYTF. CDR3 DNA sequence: TGCAGTGCTAGAGACCCACAGAAGTATGGCTACACCTTC.

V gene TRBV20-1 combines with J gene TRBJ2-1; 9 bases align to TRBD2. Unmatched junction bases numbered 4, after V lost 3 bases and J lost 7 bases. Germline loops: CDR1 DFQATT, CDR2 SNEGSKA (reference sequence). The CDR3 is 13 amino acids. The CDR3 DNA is TGCAGTGCTAGGGCGGGGGGGAGGAATGAGCAGTTCTTC. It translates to CSARAGGRNEQFF.

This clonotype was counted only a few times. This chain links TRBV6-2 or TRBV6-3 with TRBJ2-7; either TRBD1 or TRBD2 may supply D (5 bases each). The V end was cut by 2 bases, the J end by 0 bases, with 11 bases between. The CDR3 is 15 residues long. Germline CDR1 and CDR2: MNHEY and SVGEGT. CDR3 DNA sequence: TGTGCCAGCAGTTACCGGGGCAGTAACTCCTACGAGCAGTACTTC. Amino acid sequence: CASSYRGSNSYEQYF.

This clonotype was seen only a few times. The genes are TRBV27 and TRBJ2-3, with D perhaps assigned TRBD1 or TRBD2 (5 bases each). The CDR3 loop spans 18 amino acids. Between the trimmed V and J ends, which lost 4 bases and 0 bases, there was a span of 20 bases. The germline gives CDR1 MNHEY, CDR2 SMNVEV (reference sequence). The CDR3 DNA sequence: TGTGCCAGCAGTTCTTCCGGGTCGGGGACCACTAGCACAGATACGCAGTATTTT. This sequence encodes CASSSSGSGTTSTDTQYF.

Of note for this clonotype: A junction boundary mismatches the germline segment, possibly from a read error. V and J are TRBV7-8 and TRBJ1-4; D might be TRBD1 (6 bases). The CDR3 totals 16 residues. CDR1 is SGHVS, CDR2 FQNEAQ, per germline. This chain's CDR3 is CASSRKSREGGEELFF. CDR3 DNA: TGTGCCAGCAGCCGCAAGAGCAGGGAAGGGGGTGAAGAACTGTTTTTT.

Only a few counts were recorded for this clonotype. Here the CDR3 reads CASSLAGGTVVCSYEQYF. The CDR3 DNA follows: TGCGCCAGCAGCTTGGCCGGGGGGACAGTCGTTTGCTCCTACGAGCAGTACTTC. J is TRBJ2-7 and V is TRBV5-1; either TRBD1 or TRBD2 may fit D (7 bases each). V shed 0 bases and J shed 0 bases, with 19 bases lying between them. CDR1 and CDR2 from the germline V gene are SGHRS and YFSETQ. This CDR3 region has 18 residues. The whole variable domain, filled in from reference TRBV5-1 and TRBJ2-7, reads KAGVTQTPRYLIKTRGQQVTLSCSPISGHRSVSWYQQTPGQGLQFLFEYFSETQRNKGNFPGRFSGRQFSNSRSEMNVSTLELGDSALYLCASSLAGGTVVCSYEQYFGPGTRLTVT.